A selection of T cell receptor beta chains follows, all from one sample in a study of shared clonotypes between healthy human individuals. Clones were read by immunoSEQ multiplex PCR, and TCRdb kept only the in-frame ones, dropping some. This table holds 740,000 or so clones, around four fifths found once. Sample: memory CD4+ T cells sorted from blood. These receptors originate from a woman in her thirties in good health. Both conserved end residues are part of each CDR3. D genes are given only for firm matches. Clone size appears in some rows only: once, few, many, or a class for an expanded clone.

J | size | V | D | CDR3 | DNA
TRBJ1-3 | few | TRBV4-1 | - | CASSLEGGNTIYF | TGCGCCAGCAGCCTAGAGGGTGGAAACACCATATATTTT
TRBJ2-6 | - | TRBV5-1 | - | CASSGSSGANVLTF | TGCGCCAGCAGCGGGTCCTCTGGGGCCAACGTCCTGACTTTC
TRBJ2-4 | few | TRBV21-1 | - | CASSKVPVGKETLAKNIQYF | TGTGCCAGCAGCAAAGTTCCTGTGGGCAAGGAGACGCTAGCCAAAAACATTCAGTACTTC
TRBJ2-1 | - | TRBV28 | TRBD2 | CASSQNRGGYNEQFF | TGTGCCAGCAGCCAGAACCGGGGGGGCTACAATGAGCAGTTCTTC
TRBJ2-5 | - | TRBV27 | TRBD2 | CASSLWTSGSGETQYF | TGTGCCAGCAGTCTCTGGACTAGCGGGAGTGGGGAGACCCAGTACTTC
TRBJ2-1 | - | TRBV27 | TRBD2 | CASSFADAGAYNEQFF | TGTGCCAGCAGTTTCGCGGATGCGGGAGCTTACAATGAGCAGTTCTTC
TRBJ2-1 | - | TRBV2 | TRBD2 | CASNLAGASYNEQFF | TGTGCCAGCAACCTAGCGGGAGCCTCCTACAATGAGCAGTTCTTC
TRBJ1-4 | - | TRBV7-9 | TRBD1 | CASSRPTGGYEKLFF | TGTGCCAGCAGCCGACCGACAGGGGGATATGAAAAACTGTTTTTT
TRBJ1-5 | - | TRBV18 | - | CASSLTLDSNQPQHF | TGTGCCAGCTCACTTACCCTGGATAGCAATCAGCCCCAGCATTTT
TRBJ2-7 | - | TRBV28 | - | CASKQSFATYEQYF | TGTGCCAGCAAACAGAGTTTCGCTACCTACGAGCAGTACTTC
TRBJ2-3 | - | TRBV19 | - | CASSGLNTDTQYF | TGTGCCAGTAGTGGACTGAACACAGATACGCAGTATTTT
TRBJ2-7 | - | TRBV4-2 | TRBD2 | CASGPGAGTYEQYF | TGTGCCAGCGGGCCGGGAGCGGGGACCTACGAGCAGTACTTC
TRBJ1-2 | few | TRBV27 | - | CASSRDLRYGYTF | TGTGCCAGCAGCCGGGACCTACGGTATGGCTACACCTTC
TRBJ2-1 | - | TRBV6-1 | - | CASSELPMARYYNEQFF | TGTGCCAGCAGTGAACTCCCCATGGCGAGATACTACAATGAGCAGTTCTTC
TRBJ1-2 | - | TRBV7-2 | TRBD1 | CASSLLTGGLVSRGYTF | TGTGCCAGCAGCTTACTGACAGGGGGCCTAGTATCACGTGGCTACACCTTC
TRBJ2-1 | - | TRBV28 | TRBD1 | CASSTIGQGSYEQFF | TGTGCCAGCAGTACAATCGGACAGGGGTCCTATGAGCAGTTCTTC
TRBJ2-1 | - | TRBV19 | - | CASSTLADNNEQFF | TGTGCCAGTAGTACCCTAGCAGATAACAATGAGCAGTTCTTC
TRBJ2-7 | - | TRBV30 | TRBD2 | CACSGGAYEQYF | TGTGCCTGCTCCGGGGGGGCCTACGAGCAGTACTTC
TRBJ2-7 | many | TRBV7-2 | - | CASSLQPAYEQYF | TGTGCCAGCAGCTTACAGCCTGCCTACGAGCAGTACTTC
TRBJ2-1 | - | TRBV7-7 | TRBD2 | CASSSGLAGSYNEQFF | TGTGCCAGCAGCTCAGGACTAGCGGGGTCCTACAATGAGCAGTTCTTC
TRBJ2-1 | - | TRBV7-2 | - | CASAGYNEQFF | TGTGCCAGCGCAGGGTACAATGAGCAGTTCTTC
TRBJ2-7 | many | TRBV7-8 | TRBD2 | CASSLQRDSYEQYF | TGTGCCAGCAGCTTACAGCGGGACTCCTACGAGCAGTACTTC
TRBJ2-3 | - | TRBV18 | - | CASSQTSTDTQYF | TGTGCCAGCTCACAAACTAGCACAGATACGCAGTATTTT
TRBJ2-7 | - | TRBV28 | TRBD1 | CASRERTGWSYEQYF | TGTGCCAGCAGGGAGCGGACAGGGTGGTCCTACGAGCAGTACTTC
TRBJ2-3 | once | TRBV5-1 | TRBD2 | CASSPGLAGTSTDTQYF | TGCGCCAGCAGCCCTGGACTAGCGGGAACTAGCACAGATACGCAGTATTTT
TRBJ2-7 | - | TRBV2 | - | CASSESELREQYF | TGTGCCAGCAGTGAATCAGAATTGAGGGAGCAGTACTTC
TRBJ2-7 | - | TRBV5-1 | TRBD2 | CASSATIPLDAGGIHEQYF | TGCGCCAGCAGCGCTACGATCCCCCTTGACGCGGGAGGGATCCACGAGCAGTACTTC
TRBJ2-1 | few | TRBV7-9 | TRBD2 | CASRRTSGSNEQFF | TGTGCCAGCAGAAGGACTAGCGGGAGTAATGAGCAGTTCTTC
TRBJ1-4 | - | TRBV28 | - | CATRPVGVEKLFF | TGTGCCACCCGGCCTGTCGGGGTTGAAAAACTGTTTTTT
TRBJ1-1 | - | TRBV4-1 | - | CASSQGFGDRGTEAFF | TGCGCCAGCAGCCAAGGGTTCGGGGACCGAGGCACTGAAGCTTTCTTT
TRBJ1-6 | - | TRBV14 | - | CASSRGYNSPLHF | TGTGCCAGCAGCAGGGGATATAATTCACCCCTCCACTTT
TRBJ1-5 | - | TRBV27 | - | CASSHRDHQNSNQPQHF | TGTGCCAGCAGTCACCGGGACCACCAGAATAGCAATCAGCCCCAGCATTTT
TRBJ2-1 | - | TRBV4-1 | TRBD2 | CASSQGSGGSSYNEQFF | TGCGCCAGCAGCCAAGGCAGCGGGGGGAGCTCCTACAATGAGCAGTTCTTC
TRBJ2-2 | - | TRBV6-1 | TRBD1 | CASSETGGAFGELFF | TGTGCCAGCAGTGAAACAGGGGGCGCTTTCGGGGAGCTGTTTTTT
TRBJ2-3 | - | TRBV7-9 | - | CASSLTGNADTQYF | TGTGCCAGCAGCTTAACGGGCAACGCAGATACGCAGTATTTT
TRBJ1-2 | - | TRBV5-4 | - | CASSYEGNYGYTF | TGTGCCAGCAGCTACGAAGGGAACTATGGCTACACCTTC
TRBJ1-5 | - | TRBV7-2 | - | CASSLTGTQHF | TGTGCCAGCAGTTTAACCGGGACCCAGCATTTT
TRBJ2-1 | many | TRBV7-2 | TRBD2 | CASSLGLGAGGNEQFF | TGTGCCAGCAGCTTAGGGTTGGGAGCGGGAGGGAATGAGCAGTTCTTC
TRBJ2-7 | few | TRBV7-2 | - | CASSLPQREYEQYF | TGTGCCAGCAGCTTACCTCAGAGAGAATACGAGCAGTACTTC
TRBJ2-3 | - | TRBV5-1 | - | CASRSGDGTGADTQYF | TGCGCCAGCAGATCCGGAGACGGGACCGGGGCAGATACGCAGTATTTT
TRBJ1-2 | few | TRBV2 | - | CASSELRDGGYTF | TGTGCCAGCAGTGAACTCAGGGATGGTGGCTACACCTTC
TRBJ1-3 | many | TRBV5-1 | - | CASGEGTEGNTIYF | TGCGCCAGCGGGGAGGGTACGGAAGGAAACACCATATATTTT
TRBJ1-3 | - | TRBV11-2 | TRBD1 | CASSRGTASSGNTIYF | TGTGCCAGCAGCCGAGGGACAGCCTCCTCTGGAAACACCATATATTTT
TRBJ1-5 | - | TRBV25-1 | - | CASSEIGGQPQHF | TGTGCCAGCAGTGAAATCGGGGGACAGCCCCAGCATTTT